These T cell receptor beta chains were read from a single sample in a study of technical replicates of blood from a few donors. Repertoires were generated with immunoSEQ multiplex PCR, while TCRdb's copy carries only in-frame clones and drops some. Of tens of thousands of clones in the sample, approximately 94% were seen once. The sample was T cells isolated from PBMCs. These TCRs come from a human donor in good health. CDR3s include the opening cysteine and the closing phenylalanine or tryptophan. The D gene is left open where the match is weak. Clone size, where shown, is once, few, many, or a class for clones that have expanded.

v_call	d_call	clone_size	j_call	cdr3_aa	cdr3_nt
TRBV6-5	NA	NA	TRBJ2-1	CACGTASYNEQFF	TGTGCCTGCGGGACAGCCTCCTACAATGAGCAGTTCTTC
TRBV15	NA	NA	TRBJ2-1	CATSRDDRYNEQFF	TGTGCCACCAGCAGAGACGACAGATACAATGAGCAGTTCTTC
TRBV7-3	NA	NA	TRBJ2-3	CASSPGLRSVDTQYF	TGTGCCAGCAGCCCGGGACTTCGTTCCGTAGATACGCAGTATTTT
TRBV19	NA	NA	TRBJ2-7	CASSMNPGGYEQYF	TGTGCCAGTAGTATGAACCCCGGGGGCTACGAGCAGTACTTC
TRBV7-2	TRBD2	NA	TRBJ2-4	CASSLGLAGTRGRWKLQYF	TGTGCCAGCAGCTTAGGACTAGCTGGGACTCGTGGGCGTTGGAAGCTTCAGTACTTC
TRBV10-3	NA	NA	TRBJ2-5	CAHSPKGVETQYF	TGTGCCCACAGCCCTAAAGGGGTAGAGACCCAGTACTTC
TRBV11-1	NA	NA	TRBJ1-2	CASSVHRTPRGGYTF	TGTGCCAGCAGCGTCCACAGGACCCCAAGAGGTGGCTACACCTTC
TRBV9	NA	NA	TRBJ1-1	CASSEMGGPEAFF	TGTGCCAGCAGCGAGATGGGGGGGCCTGAAGCTTTCTTT
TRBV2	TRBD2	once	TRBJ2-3	CASRLGDYSTDTQYF	TGTGCCAGCAGGCTGGGGGACTACAGCACAGATACGCAGTATTTT
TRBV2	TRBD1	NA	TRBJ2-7	CASRDRGGYEQYF	TGTGCCAGCAGAGACAGGGGCGGCTACGAGCAGTACTTC
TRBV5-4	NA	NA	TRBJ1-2	CASSLDVQYYGYTF	TGTGCCAGCAGCTTGGATGTCCAGTACTATGGCTACACCTTC
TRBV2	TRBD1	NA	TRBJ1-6	CASSGRDRFNSPLHF	TGTGCCAGCAGTGGCCGGGACAGGTTTAATTCACCCCTCCACTTT
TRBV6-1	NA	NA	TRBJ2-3	CASSAASVSYTDTQYF	TGTGCCAGCAGTGCTGCATCGGTAAGCTACACAGATACGCAGTATTTT
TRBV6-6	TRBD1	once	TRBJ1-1	CASSYSGTGRKAFF	TGTGCCAGCAGTTACTCCGGGACAGGGAGGAAAGCTTTCTTT
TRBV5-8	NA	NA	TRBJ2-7	CASSPRSYEQYF	TGTGCCAGCAGCCCGAGATCCTACGAGCAGTACTTC
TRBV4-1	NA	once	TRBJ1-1	CASSLRGGQGEAFF	TGCGCCAGCAGCCTCCGGGGAGGGCAGGGTGAAGCTTTCTTT
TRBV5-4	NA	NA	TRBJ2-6	CASSIITGGANVLTF	TGTGCCAGCAGCATAATTACAGGGGGGGCCAACGTCCTGACTTTC
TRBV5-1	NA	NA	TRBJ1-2	CASSFEGAGYTF	TGCGCCAGCAGCTTCGAAGGGGCTGGCTACACCTTC
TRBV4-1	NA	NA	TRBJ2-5	CASSPTPDLETQYF	TGCGCCAGCAGCCCGACTCCGGATCTCGAGACCCAGTACTTC
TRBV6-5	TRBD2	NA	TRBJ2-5	CASSPGGLRETQYF	TGTGCCAGCAGTCCGGGGGGACTTCGGGAGACCCAGTACTTC
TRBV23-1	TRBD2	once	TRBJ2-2	CASSPRLAGDRNTGELFF	TGCGCCAGCAGTCCCCGACTAGCGGGAGATAGAAACACCGGGGAGCTGTTTTTT
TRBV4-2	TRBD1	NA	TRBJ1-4	CASSQDVSGTVNEKLFF	TGTGCCAGCAGCCAAGATGTCTCCGGGACAGTAAATGAAAAACTGTTTTTT
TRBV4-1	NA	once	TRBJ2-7	CASSQVPAMGHEQYF	TGCGCCAGCAGCCAAGTCCCCGCGATGGGCCACGAGCAGTACTTC
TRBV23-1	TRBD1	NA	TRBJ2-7	CASSRDRGVYEQYF	TGCGCCAGCAGCCGGGACAGGGGTGTGTACGAGCAGTACTTC
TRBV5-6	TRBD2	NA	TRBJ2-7	CASSPGTNYEQYF	TGTGCCAGCAGCCCCGGGACTAACTACGAGCAGTACTTC
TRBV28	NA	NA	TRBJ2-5	CASSQRDVRETQYF	TGTGCCAGCAGCCAGAGGGATGTTAGAGAGACCCAGTACTTC
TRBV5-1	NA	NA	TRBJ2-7	CASSLAASTHYEQYF	TGCGCCAGCAGCTTGGCGGCTAGCACTCACTACGAGCAGTACTTC
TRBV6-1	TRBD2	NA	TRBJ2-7	CASSEASLAVSYEQYF	TGTGCCAGCAGTGAAGCATCCCTAGCGGTCTCCTACGAGCAGTACTTC
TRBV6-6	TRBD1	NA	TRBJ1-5	CASSDRGRYSNQPQHF	TGTGCCAGCTCTGACAGGGGGCGATATAGCAATCAGCCCCAGCATTTT
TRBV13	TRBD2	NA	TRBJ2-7	CASSPTSGSYEQYF	TGTGCCAGCAGCCCGACTAGCGGGAGTTACGAGCAGTACTTC
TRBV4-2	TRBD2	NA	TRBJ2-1	CASSPDLAGAYNEQFF	TGTGCCAGCAGTCCCGACTTAGCGGGAGCCTACAATGAGCAGTTCTTC
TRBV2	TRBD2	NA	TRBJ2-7	CASKAGASYEQYF	TGTGCCAGCAAGGCGGGAGCCTCCTACGAGCAGTACTTC
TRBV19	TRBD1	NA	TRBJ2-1	CASSVPGQADNEQFF	TGTGCCAGTAGTGTACCGGGACAGGCCGACAATGAGCAGTTCTTC
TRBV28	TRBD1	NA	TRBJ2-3	CASSFGQGGDTQYF	TGTGCCAGCAGTTTTGGACAGGGTGGAGATACGCAGTATTTT
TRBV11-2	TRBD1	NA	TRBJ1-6	CASRTTGGDAPLHF	TGTGCCAGCAGGACGACAGGGGGGGACGCACCCCTCCACTTT
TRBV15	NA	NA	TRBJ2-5	CATSRDRTAQETQYF	TGTGCCACCAGCAGAGATCGGACAGCCCAAGAGACCCAGTACTTC
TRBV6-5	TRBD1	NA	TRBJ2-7	CASKTGGGPYEQYF	TGTGCCAGCAAAACAGGGGGCGGACCCTACGAGCAGTACTTC
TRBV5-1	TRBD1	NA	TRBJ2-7	CASSSGTGHYEQYF	TGCGCCAGCAGTTCCGGGACAGGTCACTACGAGCAGTACTTC
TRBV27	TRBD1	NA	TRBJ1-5	CASSPGTGGHQPQHF	TGTGCCAGCAGTCCGGGGACAGGGGGACATCAGCCCCAGCATTTT
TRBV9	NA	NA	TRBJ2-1	CASSPYNEQFF	TGTGCCAGCAGCCCTTACAATGAGCAGTTCTTC
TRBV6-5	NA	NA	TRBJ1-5	CASSYSQGSGQPQHF	TGTGCCAGCAGTTACTCGCAGGGCTCCGGTCAGCCCCAGCATTTT
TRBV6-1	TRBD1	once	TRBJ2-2	CASSEGDSRYELFF	TGTGCCAGCAGTGAAGGGGACAGCAGATATGAGCTGTTTTTT
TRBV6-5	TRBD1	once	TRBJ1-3	CASSRGTGGNTIYF	TGTGCCAGCAGCCGAGGGACAGGCGGAAACACCATATATTTT
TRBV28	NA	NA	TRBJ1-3	CASSSGVFRGTGNTIYF	TGTGCCAGCAGTTCTGGGGTCTTCAGGGGCACTGGAAACACCATATATTTT
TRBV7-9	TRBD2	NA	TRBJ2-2	CASSPTSGRNTGELFF	TGTGCCAGCAGCCCTACTAGCGGGAGGAACACCGGGGAGCTGTTTTTT
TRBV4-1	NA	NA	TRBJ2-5	CASSHRAQDSYEETQYF	TGCGCCAGCAGCCACCGAGCTCAGGACAGCTACGAAGAGACCCAGTACTTC
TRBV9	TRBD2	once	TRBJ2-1	CASSVLLAGVGRTNEQFF	TGTGCCAGCAGCGTATTACTAGCGGGGGTAGGTAGGACAAATGAGCAGTTCTTC
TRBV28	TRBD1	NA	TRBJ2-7	CASSPGQGNEQYF	TGTGCCAGCAGCCCTGGACAGGGTAACGAGCAGTACTTC
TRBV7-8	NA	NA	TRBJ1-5	CASSLAESSRQPQHF	TGTGCCAGCAGCTTAGCGGAGAGTAGCCGTCAGCCCCAGCATTTT
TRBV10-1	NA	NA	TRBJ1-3	CASSVSCDRSSGNTIYF	TGCGCCAGCAGTGTCTCGTGTGACAGAAGCTCTGGAAACACCATATATTTT
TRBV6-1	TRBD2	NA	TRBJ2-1	CASSRASGDPREQFF	TGTGCCAGCAGTCGAGCTAGCGGAGATCCCCGTGAGCAGTTCTTC
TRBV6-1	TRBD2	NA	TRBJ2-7	CAIPLTERERNEQYF	TGTGCCATCCCGTTGACTGAGCGGGAGAGAAACGAGCAGTACTTC
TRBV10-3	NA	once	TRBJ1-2	CAIRDSNNYGYTF	TGTGCCATCAGGGACAGTAATAACTATGGCTACACCTTC
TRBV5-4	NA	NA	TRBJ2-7	CASSLLQNEQYF	TGTGCCAGCAGCTTGCTCCAGAACGAGCAGTACTTC
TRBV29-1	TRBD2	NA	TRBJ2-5	CSVEASGGASFRETQYF	TGCAGCGTTGAAGCTAGCGGGGGGGCGAGTTTCAGGGAGACCCAGTACTTC